Each of the 7 T cell receptor beta chains below was sequenced from the same sample in a study of cytomegalovirus exposure and HLA in healthy donors. The PCR had 60 Vbeta and 13 Jbeta primers. Using immunoSEQ multiplex PCR, the repertoire was profiled, and TCRdb retains in-frame clones only, with some absent. The table has 95,000 to 100,000 clones, 65% to 85% seen once. The specimen was PBMCs. The receptors here all came from a man aged 50 to 59 in good health and CMV-seronegative.

This sequence joins TRBV20-1 and TRBJ2-5; no reliable D call. The germline CDR1 and CDR2 sequences are DFQATT and SNEGSKA (reference sequence). This CDR3 is 11 amino acids long. V dropped 4 bases and J dropped 3 bases, with 6 bases sitting between them. CDR3 amino acids: CSATIEETQYF. In DNA, the CDR3 is TGCAGTGCTACTATAGAAGAGACCCAGTACTTC.

This clone turned up a few times. The chain carries TRBV19 and TRBJ2-1; 8 nucleotides line up with TRBD1. CDR3 length: 14 amino acids. V was pared by 11 bases and J by 7 bases, with 13 bases of the junction left unmatched. Germline V CDR1 and CDR2: LNHDA, SQIVND (reference sequence). In DNA form, the CDR3 reads TGTGCCGTACGGAGGACAGGGCCAGGTAATGAGCAGTTCTTC. It yields the protein CAVRRTGPGNEQFF.

The chain links TRBV27 to TRBJ1-2; 7 nucleotides match TRBD1. Germline V gene lookup returns CDR1 MNHEY and CDR2 SMNVEV (reference sequence). This CDR3 is 15 amino acids long. J was trimmed by 8 bases and V by 6 bases; bases with no gene match: 15. CDR3 nucleotide sequence: TGTGCCAGCAGGGCGGCTGTCAGGGGGATTGGGGGCTACACCTTC. The encoded protein is CASRAAVRGIGGYTF.

The chain employs TRBV5-1 and TRBJ1-1, with 7 bases aligning to TRBD1. The V gene's germline CDR1 is SGHRS and CDR2 YFSETQ. The CDR3 covers 16 residues. Unmatched junction bases numbered 10, after V lost 1 base and J lost 4 bases. The CDR3 region is CASSLRGGRGLTEAFF. The CDR3 bases are TGCGCCAGCAGCTTGCGGGGGGGTAGGGGGCTCACTGAAGCTTTCTTT.

This clone showed up just a few times. The genes are TRBV6-1 and TRBJ2-5; D gene uncertain. The CDR3 runs 14 residues. The ends were cut back, 2 bases at V and 4 bases at J, with 11 bases in the middle. Germline CDR1 reads MNHNS; CDR2 reads SASEGT. The CDR3 is CASSETGPPETQYF. The CDR3, as DNA: TGTGCCAGCAGTGAAACCGGTCCCCCAGAGACCCAGTACTTC.

The chain joins TRBV27 to TRBJ2-1, with 10 bases identical to TRBD2. Trimming took 3 bases from V and 7 from J; bases not matched to a gene: 3. Germline CDR1 and CDR2: MNHEY and SMNVEV (reference sequence). CDR3 length: 14 amino acids. The CDR3: CASSFGTSENEQFF. CDR3 DNA sequence: TGTGCCAGCAGTTTCGGGACTAGCGAAAATGAGCAGTTCTTC.

The chain joins TRBV5-5 to TRBJ2-7; 11 bases are a match to TRBD2. V dropped 0 bases and J dropped 0; count of bases not matched to a gene: 8. The CDR3 is 18 amino acids. Germline CDR1 SGHKS, CDR2 YYEKEE (reference sequence). The CDR3 spells CASSLVPSGGPLSYEQYF. DNA of the CDR3: TGTGCCAGCAGCTTGGTTCCTAGCGGGGGGCCTCTCTCCTACGAGCAGTACTTC. Drawing the rest from reference TRBV5-5 and TRBJ2-7, the complete variable domain is DAGVTQSPTHLIKTRGQQVTLRCSPISGHKSVSWYQQVLGQGPQFIFQYYEKEERGRGNFPDRFSARQFPNYSSELNVNALLLGDSALYLCASSLVPSGGPLSYEQYFGPGTRLTVT.